The next 27 T cell receptor delta chains were all read from a single sample in a study of gamma-delta T cells after stem cell transplantation. TCRdb processed the RT-PCR reads again with the CATT caller. The top ten hold over 25% of the sample, which has under 1,100 delta-chain clones, approximately 12% seen once. The specimen sequenced was gamma-delta T cells. The receptors stem from a human donor. It is not recorded whose cells these are; they may come from a transplant donor.

As for this clone: A far larger clone is only one base removed, so a read error is likely. The genes are TRDV2 and TRDJ1; D is ambiguous. CDR1 and CDR2 (germline): GEAIGNYY, EKD. There are 15 residues in the CDR3. CDR3 coding DNA: TGTGCCTGTGGCACCCTGCAAAGGGACACCGATAAACTCATCTTT. Its protein product is CACGTLQRDTDKLIF.

In the case of this clone: A read error likely explains this, since a far larger clone differs by one base. The chain carries TRDV2 and TRDJ3; D is unclear. Germline V lookup: CDR1 GEAIGNYY, CDR2 EKD. The CDR3 runs to 18 residues. V was clipped by 1 base and J by 0 bases, with 12 bases between them. CDR3 in amino acids: CACDTVLSGSWDTRQMFF. CDR3 bases: TGTGCCTGTGACACAGTACTGTCGGGCTCCTGGGACACCCGACAGATGTTTTTC.

This clone is termed medium-sized. The chain carries TRDV2 and TRDJ1, with D tentatively TRDD2 or TRDD3 (5 bases each). This CDR3 has 19 amino acids. Trimming took 0 bases from V and 3 from J, leaving 25 bases between them. Per the germline V gene, CDR1 is GEAIGNYY and CDR2 is EKD. CDR3 sequence reads: CACDTRGFPTYGEADKLIF. CDR3 nucleotide sequence: TGTGCCTGTGACACCCGGGGCTTCCCCACGTACGGGGAAGCCGATAAACTCATCTTT.

This clone ranks as large. Other DNA sequences in this sample translate to the same CDR3. The chain couples TRDV2 to TRDJ3, with D unresolved. V was clipped by 1 base and J by 0 bases, with 12 bases between them. Germline V CDR1 and CDR2: GEAIGNYY, EKD. CDR3 length: 18 residues. The CDR3 region has the DNA TGTGCCTGTGACACAGTACTGTCGAGCTCCTGGGACACCCGACAGATGTTTTTC. Encoded protein: CACDTVLSSSWDTRQMFF.

Notes on this clone: TCRdb attributes to this sequence the protein of a much larger clone, which differs from the DNA translation at residue 12; a read error is likely, and the protein displayed is translated from the DNA. The CDR3 DNA follows: TGTGCCTTTAGTGGGGATAACCACACCGATAAACCCATCTTT. Amino acids: CAFSGDNHTDKPIF. This chain connects TRDV3 to TRDJ1; 7 bases agree with TRDD3. There are 14 residues in the CDR3. Germline V gene sequence: CDR1 TVYSNPD, CDR2 GDNSRS (reference sequence). Full variable domain (missing parts from reference TRDV3 and TRDJ1): CDKVTQSSPDQTVASGSEVVLLCTYDTVYSNPDLFWYRIRPDYSFQFVFYGDNSRSEGADFTQGRFSVKHILTQKAFHLVISPVRTEDSATYYCAFSGDNHTDKPIFGKGTRVTVEP.

This clone was counted a single time. It may be a read error: a sequence one base away is much more abundant. Other DNA sequences of this sample code for an identical CDR3. The chain employs TRDV1 and TRDJ1, with 10 bases matching TRDD3. Per germline, CDR1 TSWWSYY and CDR2 QGS. This CDR3 is 26 amino acids long. The CDR3: CALGELSFPTSPSWTVLGDYTDKLIF. Written as DNA, the CDR3 is TGTGCCCTTGGGGAACTGAGTTTCCCTACGTCGCCGTCGTGGACCGTACTGGGGGATTACACCGATAAACTCATCTTT.

In this sample, this clone turned up a few times. One base away lies a much larger clone, so this may be a sequencing read error. Other DNA sequences in the sample encode the same CDR3. V and J are TRDV2 and TRDJ1, with D perhaps matching TRDD3 (6 bases). The V end lost 2 bases, the J end lost 2 bases, and 23 bases lay between the germline ends. The V gene's germline CDR1 is GEAIGNYY and CDR2 EKD. This CDR3 has 18 amino acids. The CDR3 spells CACDKLGPQGLYTDKLIF. CDR3 sequence (DNA): TGTGCCTGTGACAAGCTGGGGCCCCAAGGTTTATATACCGATAAACTCATCTTT.

Details on this clone: A read error is likely here: a far larger clone is one base away. The chain recombines TRDV1 with TRDJ1, with 8 bases identical to TRDD2. The junction had 28 bases not matched to a gene; V was cut back by 0 bases and J by 1 base. There are 24 residues in the CDR3. Germline V lookup: CDR1 TSWWSYY, CDR2 QGS. This CDR3 is CALGELKPPLPRTEGYWGTDKLIF. CDR3 coding DNA: TGTGCTCTTGGGGAACTTAAGCCCCCCCTTCCTAGGACTGAGGGATATTGGGGCACCGATAAACTCATCTTT.

V is TRDV1 and J is TRDJ1; 11 nucleotides line up with TRDD3. V dropped 0 bases and J dropped 10; count of bases not matched to a gene: 25. The germline V gene encodes CDR1 TSWWSYY and CDR2 QGS. The CDR3 is 21 amino acids. The CDR3 reads CALGELGVLLLTLGDTGALIF. The CDR3 nucleotides read TGTGCTCTTGGGGAACTAGGGGTCCTCCTACTGACCCTGGGGGATACAGGAGCACTCATCTTT.

On this clone: A far larger clone differs by one base, so this is likely a read error. This chain joins TRDV1 and TRDJ1; 11 bases fit TRDD3. The V segment lost 0 bases and the J segment 8 bases; nucleotides outside the gene matches: 23. CDR1 TSWWSYY and CDR2 QGS come from the germline V gene. The CDR3 contains 21 residues. Written as DNA, the CDR3 is TGTGCTCTTGGGGAACTCGCCCTACTGGGTGTTGCGCTGGGGGATACAGGCAAACTCATCTTT. Amino acids: CALGELALLGVALGDTGKLIF.

On this clone itself: A clone one base away is much larger, so this may be a read error. The same CDR3 also results from other DNA sequences found in this sample. The chain combines TRDV2 with TRDJ1, with a possible D match to TRDD2 (6 bases). The germline V and J ends were trimmed by 0 bases and 0 bases, with 28 bases remaining between them. In germline, CDR1 is GEAIGNYY, CDR2 EKD. This CDR3 is built from 21 residues. The CDR3 loop is CACDTSFPTGGRVAYTDKLIF. CDR3 nucleotides: TGTGCCTGTGACACCTCCTTCCCTACCGGGGGCAGAGTGGCGTACACCGATAAACTCATCTTT.

By share, this clone ranks as medium-sized. The CDR3, as DNA: TGTGCCTTTCTTAGGGGCACCGATAAACTCATCTTT. This codes for CAFLRGTDKLIF. The rearrangement links TRDV3 to TRDJ1; D uncertain. The CDR3 runs to 12 residues. CDR1 is TVYSNPD, CDR2 GDNSRS, per germline (reference sequence). Trimming shortened V by 2 bases and J by 1 base, and 8 bases separated the two germline ends.

A word on this clone: This sequence may be a read error, since a much larger clone differs from it by one base. The same CDR3 arises from other DNA sequences in this sample as well. This chain connects TRDV1 to TRDJ1; 9 bases match TRDD2. The length of the CDR3 is 27 residues. Germline V gene data show CDR1 as TSWWSYY and CDR2 as QGS. The CDR3 reads CALGELSPEVRPGPSYWLGPSTDKLIF. The DNA of the CDR3 is TGTGCTCTCGGGGAACTAAGCCCAGAGGTCCGCCCGGGGCCTTCCTACTGGCTGGGGCCTTCCACCGATAAACTCATCTTT.

By sample fraction, this clone is medium-sized. The rearrangement joins TRDV2 to TRDJ1; TRDD3 agrees at 8 bases. This CDR3 is built from 17 residues. V dropped 3 bases and J dropped 0; count of bases not matched to a gene: 11. Germline V gene data show CDR1 as GEAIGNYY and CDR2 as EKD. Here the CDR3 DNA reads TGTGCCTGTGACCCTGTACTGGGGGGGACTTACACCGATAAACTCATCTTT. As protein: CACDPVLGGTYTDKLIF.

About this clone itself: A read error is likely here: a far larger clone is one base away. The chain combines TRDV2 with TRDJ1, with 10 bases identical to TRDD3. The CDR3 spans 16 residues. Germline CDR1 reads GEAIGNYY; CDR2 reads EKD. Trimming at V came to 2 bases and at J to 6 bases, leaving 11 bases not matched to a gene. Written as DNA, the CDR3 is TGTGCCTGTGACAAGGTGGGGGATACAGGGGGCTATAAACTCATCTTT. Amino acids: CACDKVGDTGGYKLIF.

This clone was seen a few times. The chain has TRDV1 and TRDJ1; 7 bases are a match to TRDD3. This CDR3 region has 20 residues. Trimming took 0 bases from V and 4 from J; bases not matched to a gene: 20. CDR1 is TSWWSYY and CDR2 is QGS in the germline V gene. The CDR3 coding sequence is TGTGCTCTTGGGGAACTAGCTTGGACTGGGGATCCCTTGAGGCACGATAAACTCATCTTT. Protein sequence: CALGELAWTGDPLRHDKLIF.

By share, this clone ranks as large. This same CDR3 is encoded by further DNA sequences in the sample. This chain joins TRDV3 and TRDJ1; 13 bases agree with TRDD3. Looked up from germline, CDR1 is TVYSNPD and CDR2 is GDNSRS (reference sequence). The CDR3 spans 22 residues. After removal of 4 bases from V and 0 bases from J, the junction contained 26 bases not matched to a gene. The CDR3 sequence is CASGLDPSTGGYDWTDTDKLIF. DNA of the CDR3: TGTGCCTCGGGGCTTGACCCTAGTACTGGGGGATACGATTGGACGGACACCGATAAACTCATCTTT.

In its sample, this clone is medium-sized. V gene TRDV2 combines with J gene TRDJ1; 11 positions match TRDD3. Germline CDR1 reads GEAIGNYY; CDR2 reads EKD. The junction had 29 bases not matched to a gene; V was cut back by 3 bases and J by 0 bases. The CDR3 consists of 24 residues. CDR3 DNA: TGTGCCTGTGACCCCCTTCCTTCCTCTGGGCTGGGGGATACATCCCTTTTTTACACCGATAAACTCATCTTT. It is translated as CACDPLPSSGLGDTSLFYTDKLIF.

This clone was recorded a few times. V gene TRAV29/DV5 combines with J gene TRDJ1; 9 bases agree with TRDD3. The V and J ends lost 1 base and 4 bases, in that order; junction bases with no gene match: 17. CDR1 is NSMFDY, CDR2 ISSIKDK, per germline. This CDR3 spans 18 amino acids. CDR3 amino acids: CAASRLLLGIRRGDKLIF. CDR3 bases: TGTGCAGCAAGCCGGTTACTTTTGGGGATACGGCGAGGCGATAAACTCATCTTT.

This clone is medium-sized. J is TRDJ1 and V is TRDV2; 12 bases align to TRDD3. The CDR3 totals 14 residues. Germline V lookup: CDR1 GEAIGNYY, CDR2 EKD. V trimming: 2 bases; J trimming: 5 bases; junction bases outside the gene matches: 2. This CDR3 reads CACDKLGDTDKLIF. Here the CDR3 DNA reads TGTGCCTGTGACAAACTGGGGGATACAGATAAACTCATCTTT.

This clone has just a few counts. The chain is built from TRDV3 and TRDJ1; 8 bases line up with TRDD3. Germline CDR1 and CDR2: TVYSNPD and GDNSRS (reference sequence). The CDR3 sequence is 31 residues long. The trim removed 2 bases at V and 1 base at J, leaving 57 bases unmatched. CDR3 amino acids: CAFDGPTVGLGVSPPSTPFYPTLPSTDKLIF. In DNA, the CDR3 is TGTGCCTTTGATGGTCCTACCGTGGGACTGGGGGTTTCCCCTCCTTCTACCCCCTTCTATCCTACCCTCCCCAGCACCGATAAACTCATCTTT.

V gene TRDV2 combines with J gene TRDJ1; 10 bases match TRDD3. CDR3 size: 17 residues. Germline V gene lookup returns CDR1 GEAIGNYY and CDR2 EKD. V lost 1 base, J lost 0 bases, and 7 bases stayed unmatched. CDR3 in DNA: TGTGCCTGTGACACTCTCCCTACTGGGGGATACACCGATAAACTCATCTTT. This sequence encodes CACDTLPTGGYTDKLIF.

This clone was recorded once. Just one base apart from a much larger clone, this may be a read error. The chain links TRDV2 to TRDJ1; 9 bases map to TRDD3. The CDR3 totals 13 residues. Looked up from germline, CDR1 is GEAIGNYY and CDR2 is EKD. Trimming cost V 5 bases and J 4 bases; bases outside gene matches: 4. The chain's CDR3 is CACGLLGDDKLIF. The CDR3 nucleotides are TGTGCCTGTGGCCTACTGGGGGACGATAAACTCATCTTT.

With respect to this clone: This sequence is one base from a far larger clone and is likely a read error. This rearrangement joins TRDV1 to TRDJ2; 11 bases align to TRDD3. This CDR3 contains 26 residues. Trimming removed 2 bases from V and 0 bases from J; junction bases left unmatched: 29. Germline V CDR1 and CDR2: TSWWSYY, QGS. CDR3 in amino acids: CALGELGPSYDNVLGDIFSLTAQLFF. The CDR3 region has the DNA TGTGCTCTTGGGGAATTGGGTCCTTCCTACGACAACGTACTGGGGGATATTTTCTCTTTGACAGCACAACTCTTCTTT.

This clone is medium-sized (0.01 to 0.1%) within its sample. An end of the junction differs from the germline gene, which may be a read error. Other DNA sequences of this sample code for an identical CDR3. This chain uses TRDV2 with TRDJ1; 11 bases line up with TRDD3. Per the germline V gene, CDR1 is GEAIGNYY and CDR2 is EKD. CDR3 length: 21 amino acids. The CDR3 loop is CACDTVRPGGYFNVRTDKLIF. The DNA for the CDR3 is TGTGCCTGTGACACCGTCCGGCCTGGGGGATACTTCAACGTACGCACCGATAAACTCATTTTT.

Relative to its sample, this clone is medium-sized. V gene TRDV2 combines with J gene TRDJ1, with 7 positions matching TRDD3. This CDR3 spans 21 amino acids. The germline V gene encodes CDR1 GEAIGNYY and CDR2 EKD. The V and J ends lost 5 bases and 0 bases, in that order; junction bases with no gene match: 26. The CDR3 loop is CACANVGTAGGSPLHTDKLIF. CDR3 sequence (DNA): TGTGCCTGTGCTAACGTAGGAACTGCTGGGGGTTCTCCCTTACACACCGATAAACTCATCTTT.

In its sample, this clone is large (0.1 to 1%). The chain links TRDV2 to TRDJ3; no reliable D call. Germline CDR1 is GEAIGNYY and CDR2 is EKD. V was trimmed by 3 bases and J by 0 bases, leaving 17 bases between them. The CDR3 length is 19 residues. As DNA, the CDR3 is TGTGCCTGTGACGGCGCGGGGTTCTCGAGCTCCTGGGACACCCGACAGATGTTTTTC. Its translation: CACDGAGFSSSWDTRQMFF.